A single sample gave rise to the 9 T cell receptor beta chains below, sequenced in a study of cytomegalovirus exposure and HLA in healthy donors. Primers: 60 Vbeta forward and 13 Jbeta reverse. The assay was immunoSEQ multiplex PCR, and TCRdb's table has in-frame clones only and misses some. The sample has under 200,000 clones; around 80% are singletons. Sample: PBMCs. Receptor source: a male donor in good health and CMV-seronegative.

This clone was seen only a few times. The V gene is TRBV5-6, the J gene TRBJ1-4, with TRBD1 matching 7 bases. This CDR3 region has 14 residues. V lost 4 bases and J lost 3; bases outside the gene matches: 3. CDR1 is SGHDT and CDR2 is YYEEEE in the germline V gene. The CDR3: CASSNRGSNEKLFF. As DNA, the CDR3 is TGTGCCAGCAGCAACAGGGGATCTAATGAAAAACTGTTTTTT.

This clone has only a few counts. This rearrangement joins TRBV7-6 to TRBJ2-1, with 10 bases lining up with TRBD2. The CDR3 contains 15 residues. Germline V gene lookup returns CDR1 SGHVS and CDR2 FNYEAQ. V lost 5 bases, J lost 7 bases, and 8 bases stayed unmatched. CDR3 nucleotide sequence: TGTGCCAGCAGCATCCTGGGACTAGCGAATAATGAGCAGTTCTTC. Translated: CASSILGLANNEQFF.

The chain recombines TRBV18 with TRBJ2-6; TRBD1 might be the D (5 bases). The CDR3 loop spans 16 amino acids. V lost 3 bases and J 4 bases, leaving 13 bases between the germline ends. Looked up from germline, CDR1 is KGHSH and CDR2 is LQKENI. In nucleotides, the CDR3 is TGTGCCAGCTCACCTTCATCCAGGGAAGGGGCCAACGTCCTGACTTTC. Translation: CASSPSSREGANVLTF.

The sample holds a few counts of this clone. This chain connects TRBV7-9 to TRBJ2-3; TRBD2 agrees at 7 bases. J lost 7 bases, V lost 2 bases, and 12 bases had no gene match. The CDR3 runs 16 residues. From germline, CDR1 is SEHNR and CDR2 FQNEAQ (reference sequence). The CDR3 DNA sequence: TGTGCCAGCAGCTTATCGGAATCCGGGCGGGGGAATACGCAGTATTTT. Translated, it gives CASSLSESGRGNTQYF.

The chain recombines TRBV11-2 with TRBJ1-1; the match to TRBD1 covers 8 bases. Germline V gene sequence: CDR1 SGHAT, CDR2 FQNNGV. Trimming took 2 bases from V and 4 from J; bases not matched to a gene: 9. The CDR3 loop spans 16 amino acids. The CDR3 sequence: CASSLRRDRGGTEAFF. The CDR3 region has the DNA TGTGCCAGCAGCTTACGGCGTGACAGGGGAGGCACTGAAGCTTTCTTT.

This clone has a handful of counts. The gene calls are TRBV19 and TRBJ2-6; 8 nucleotides match TRBD1. Germline V gene sequence: CDR1 LNHDA, CDR2 SQIVND (reference sequence). J gave up 0 bases and V 4 bases, and 8 bases lay outside the gene matches. The CDR3 covers 18 residues. CDR3 amino acids: CASSKDRGQNSGANVLTF. The CDR3 region has the DNA TGTGCCAGTAGTAAAGACAGGGGACAGAACTCTGGGGCCAACGTCCTGACTTTC. The full variable domain, rest sourced from reference TRBV19 and TRBJ2-6, is DGGITQSPKYLFRKEGQNVTLSCEQNLNHDAMYWYRQDPGQGLRLIYYSQIVNDFQKGDIAEGYSVSREKKESFPLTVTSAQKNPTAFYLCASSKDRGQNSGANVLTFGAGSRLTVL.

The chain recombines TRBV25-1 with TRBJ1-1; D possibly corresponds to TRBD1 (6 bases). Germline V gene lookup returns CDR1 MGHDK and CDR2 SYGVNS. V shed 3 bases and J shed 5 bases, with 10 bases lying between them. This CDR3 region has 13 residues. CDR3 DNA sequence: TGTGCCAGCAGTGAGCCAGGGGCTACTGAAGCTTTCTTT. It codes for CASSEPGATEAFF.

The chain has TRBV7-9 and TRBJ2-4; D is possibly TRBD2 (7 bases). This CDR3 comprises 15 residues. Germline V gene data show CDR1 as SEHNR and CDR2 as FQNEAQ (reference sequence). Trimming took off 5 bases at V and 7 bases at J, with 18 bases between the two ends. CDR3 in amino acids: CASSPGGQRGNIQYF. The CDR3 nucleotides are TGTGCCAGCAGCCCGGGAGGACAGAGGGGCAACATTCAGTACTTC. The whole variable domain, filled in from reference TRBV7-9 and TRBJ2-4, reads DTGVSQNPRHKITKRGQNVTFRCDPISEHNRLYWYRQTLGQGPEFLTYFQNEAQLEKSRLLSDRFSAERPKGSFSTLEIQRTEQGDSAMYLCASSPGGQRGNIQYFGAGTRLSVL.

The chain has TRBV7-3 and TRBJ2-1, with a possible D match to TRBD2 (5 bases). This CDR3 has 13 residues. Germline V gene sequence: CDR1 SGHTA, CDR2 FQGTGA. The germline V and J ends were trimmed by 4 bases and 10 bases, with 14 bases remaining between them. The CDR3 protein is CASSSLPEGEQFF. DNA of the CDR3: TGTGCCAGCAGCTCCCTGCCTGAGGGCGAGCAGTTCTTC.